This passage covers 14 T cell receptor beta chains from one sample sequenced in a study of PD-1 blockade in classical Hodgkin lymphoma. All the patients suffered relapse after autologous stem cell transplantation, and brentuximab vedotin exposure differed. The repertoire was sequenced with immunoSEQ multiplex PCR; TCRdb's copy has only in-frame clones and lacks some. The repertoire holds some 150,000 clones, with 78% as singletons. This material consisted of peripheral blood mononuclear cells (PBMCs), taken before the second cycle of nivolumab. The origin of the receptors is a human donor with classical Hodgkin lymphoma.

This clone appeared once. The chain recombines TRBV7-2 with TRBJ1-3; D is undetermined. This CDR3 spans 15 amino acids. The germline CDR1 and CDR2 sequences are SGHTA and FQGNSA. The V end was cut by 5 bases, the J end by 0 bases, with 11 bases between. The CDR3 loop reads CASSADGVSGNTIYF. DNA of the CDR3: TGTGCCAGCAGCGCGGACGGAGTCTCTGGAAACACCATATATTTT.

The genes are TRBV5-1 and TRBJ1-6, with D hard to call. V lost 1 base to trimming and J lost 7 bases, with 21 bases between them. Germline CDR1 SGHRS, CDR2 YFSETQ. The CDR3 covers 18 residues. DNA of the CDR3: TGCGCCAGCAGCTTGTTAACATCCAGCGCCCCTAAAAATTCACCCCTCCACTTT. It specifies CASSLLTSSAPKNSPLHF.

V and J are TRBV5-4 and TRBJ1-2; 8 nucleotides agree with TRBD1. This CDR3 has 14 residues. Germline trimming cut 7 bases from V and 4 bases from J; bases unmatched to any gene: 9. Germline V lookup: CDR1 SGHNT, CDR2 YYREEE (reference sequence). The CDR3 loop reads CASRNGTGPYGYTF. The CDR3, as DNA: TGTGCCAGCCGAAACGGGACAGGACCCTATGGCTACACCTTC.

This clone appeared a few times. The rearrangement joins TRBV5-1 to TRBJ2-7, with D tentatively TRBD1 (6 bases). The ends were cut back, 0 bases at V and 0 bases at J, with 10 bases in the middle. The CDR3 sequence is 15 residues long. Germline-derived CDR1 and CDR2 are SGHRS and YFSETQ. CDR3 protein: CASSLEPGVSYEQYF. CDR3 DNA: TGCGCCAGCAGCTTGGAGCCAGGGGTCTCCTACGAGCAGTACTTC.

The chain links TRBV7-3 to TRBJ2-2; 8 positions match TRBD1. Germline V gene lookup returns CDR1 SGHTA and CDR2 FQGTGA. CDR3 size: 16 residues. The J segment lost 3 bases and the V segment lost 2 bases, leaving 5 bases of the junction unmatched. The CDR3 DNA reads TGTGCCAGCAGCTTACTCGGGGGACAGGACACCGGGGAGCTGTTTTTT. It is translated as CASSLLGGQDTGELFF.

Comments on this clone: Its ends do not fully match the called genes, so a read error is possible. The chain employs TRBV10-3 and TRBJ2-4; D call uncertain. The CDR3 spans 13 residues. Looked up from germline, CDR1 is ENHRY and CDR2 is SYGVKD. CDR3 sequence reads: CASSYSAKNIQYF. Here the CDR3 DNA reads TGTGCCAGCAGTTACTCGGCTAAAAACATTCAGTACTTC.

This clone came up once. J is TRBJ1-6 and V is TRBV11-3; the D gene is possibly TRBD1 (5 bases). Germline V CDR1 and CDR2: SGHNT, YENEEA. The germline V and J ends were trimmed by 1 base and 5 bases, with 15 bases remaining between them. The CDR3 contains 17 residues. CDR3 protein: CASSLGLRQGDNSPLHF. In DNA, the CDR3 is TGTGCCAGCAGCTTAGGTCTTCGACAAGGGGATAATTCACCCCTCCACTTT.

The V and J genes are TRBV5-1 and TRBJ2-1, with a possible D match to TRBD1 (5 bases). CDR3 length: 16 residues. V was trimmed by 2 bases and J by 0 bases, leaving 12 bases between them. Germline loops: CDR1 SGHRS, CDR2 YFSETQ. This CDR3 is CASSFSPGNSYNEQFF. The DNA for the CDR3 is TGCGCCAGCAGCTTCAGCCCAGGGAACTCCTACAATGAGCAGTTCTTC.

This clone was found once. The chain uses TRBV11-3 and TRBJ2-5; possible D gene TRBD2, 5 bases. The last part of the DNA fits TRBJ2-7 better; the J call may be wrong. The germline V gene has CDR1 SGHNT and CDR2 YENEEA. This CDR3 has 15 residues. In DNA form, the CDR3 reads TGTGCCAGCAGCTTAGCTTCGGGGTTCTCCTACGAGCAGTACTTC. Translation gives CASSLASGFSYEQYF.

This clone was seen a few times. The chain links TRBV6-1 to TRBJ2-2, with D tentatively TRBD1 (5 bases). CDR1 and CDR2 from the germline V gene are MNHNS and SASEGT. The CDR3 spans 14 residues. V gave up 7 bases and J gave up 0 bases, with 9 bases separating them. The DNA of the CDR3 is TGTGCCAGCACAGGGTTCCCGAACACCGGGGAGCTGTTTTTT. Translation gives CASTGFPNTGELFF.

V and J are TRBV5-4 and TRBJ1-5, with D maybe TRBD1 (5 bases). The germline V and J ends were trimmed by 0 bases and 7 bases, with 14 bases remaining between them. CDR3 size: 15 residues. Germline V lookup: CDR1 SGHNT, CDR2 YYREEE (reference sequence). CDR3 amino acids: CASSLGGTLEQPQHF. DNA for the CDR3: TGTGCCAGCAGCTTGGGGGGCACGCTTGAGCAGCCCCAGCATTTT.

This chain joins TRBV5-1 and TRBJ2-2; 11 nucleotides agree with TRBD1. The CDR3 spans 16 residues. Germline loops: CDR1 SGHRS, CDR2 YFSETQ. V dropped 4 bases and J dropped 4; count of bases not matched to a gene: 6. CDR3 in amino acids: CASSPGQGAITGELFF. The CDR3 DNA sequence: TGCGCCAGCAGCCCCGGACAGGGGGCAATCACCGGGGAGCTGTTTTTT.

The V gene is TRBV6-6, the J gene TRBJ2-3; D is undetermined. CDR3 length equals 16 residues. Germline assignment: CDR1 MNHNY and CDR2 SVGAGI (reference sequence). Trimming shortened V by 0 bases and J by 0 bases, and 10 bases separated the two germline ends. The CDR3 loop is CASSYSHTASTDTQYF. The CDR3 DNA is TGTGCCAGCAGTTACTCCCATACGGCCAGCACAGATACGCAGTATTTT.

The J gene is TRBJ1-3, the V gene TRBV7-9; D perhaps matches TRBD1 (6 bases). The CDR3 length is 17 residues. The ends were cut back, 7 bases at V and 0 bases at J, with 19 bases in the middle. Germline values: CDR1 SEHNR, CDR2 FQNEAQ (reference sequence). The CDR3 DNA reads TGTGCCAGCACCACAGGGTATGGAGGGCTCTCTGGAAACACCATATATTTT. Translating gives CASTTGYGGLSGNTIYF.